Below are 25 T cell receptor beta chains sequenced from a single sample in a study of a mutant IDH1 vaccine in newly diagnosed glioma. Documented time point: week 35, safety follow-up. Doses consisted of 300 ug of mutant IDH1 20-mer peptide each, paired with topical imiquimod. These receptors' targets are unknown. The method was immunoSEQ multiplex PCR; TCRdb's version includes in-frame clones alone and lacks a portion of them. The table shows 60,000 or so clones, with under 90% occurring only once. Sequencing used PBMCs, obtained from a glioma patient whose treatment included an IDH1 peptide vaccine. The receptors come from a young man with glioma.

The rearrangement uses TRBV29-1 and TRBJ2-5; maybe TRBD1 (5 bases). This CDR3 is built from 13 residues. Between the trimmed V and J ends, which lost 3 bases and 0 bases, there was a span of 8 bases. The germline V gene encodes CDR1 SQVTM and CDR2 ANQGSEA. The CDR3 nucleotides are TGCAGCGTTGACGACAGCCACCAAGAGACCCAGTACTTC. Amino acid sequence: CSVDDSHQETQYF. Full variable domain (rest looked up from reference TRBV29-1 and TRBJ2-5): SAVISQKPSRDICQRGTSLTIQCQVDSQVTMMFWYRQQPGQSLTLIATANQGSEATYESGFVIDKFPISRPNLTFSTLTVSNMSPEDSSIYLCSVDDSHQETQYFGPGTRLLVL.

This chain joins TRBV7-8 and TRBJ2-5; D gene unclear. Germline lookup yields CDR1 SGHVS and CDR2 FQNEAQ. The CDR3 consists of 14 residues. Trimming stripped 1 base from V and 2 bases from J, with 8 bases between. The CDR3 spells CASSLVGQQETQYF. Here the CDR3 DNA reads TGTGCCAGCAGCTTAGTCGGTCAGCAAGAGACCCAGTACTTC.

The rearrangement joins TRBV5-5 to TRBJ2-7; the D is unclear. CDR3 length equals 15 residues. Per the germline V gene, CDR1 is SGHKS and CDR2 is YYEKEE (reference sequence). The V end was cut by 4 bases, the J end by 5 bases, with 19 bases between. CDR3 region: CASSRSGDMNDEQYF. DNA of the CDR3: TGTGCCAGCAGCCGCTCTGGGGATATGAACGACGAGCAGTACTTC.

V gene TRBV5-6 combines with J gene TRBJ1-1; D perhaps matches TRBD1 (6 bases). CDR3 size: 13 residues. Trimming took 4 bases from V and 2 from J, leaving 9 bases between them. Germline V gene lookup returns CDR1 SGHDT and CDR2 YYEEEE. The CDR3 sequence: CASSVQGNTEAFF. The CDR3 region has the DNA TGTGCCAGCAGCGTACAGGGCAACACTGAAGCTTTCTTT.

Here the CDR3 reads CASSQILAGDTNTGELFF. As DNA, the CDR3 is TGTGCCAGCAGCCAAATACTAGCGGGGGATACGAACACCGGGGAGCTGTTTTTT. The V gene is TRBV7-9, the J gene TRBJ2-2, with TRBD2 matching 11 bases. There are 18 residues in the CDR3. V trimming: 5 bases; J trimming: 0 bases; junction bases outside the gene matches: 8. Germline V gives CDR1 SEHNR, CDR2 FQNEAQ (reference sequence).

The chain recombines TRBV13 with TRBJ2-1, with D tentatively TRBD1 or TRBD2 (5 bases each). CDR3 length equals 17 residues. Germline V CDR1 and CDR2: PRHDT, FYEKMQ (reference sequence). V was trimmed by 4 bases and J by 6 bases, leaving 22 bases between them. CDR3 sequence (DNA): TGTGCCAGCAGCTCTAGGGACCTTGCTGGGGCTCGCAATGAGCAGTTCTTC. As protein: CASSSRDLAGARNEQFF.

The chain links TRBV7-9 to TRBJ1-4; weak D call: TRBD1 (5 bases). The V gene's germline CDR1 is SEHNR and CDR2 FQNEAQ (reference sequence). V dropped 5 bases and J dropped 0 bases, with 10 bases sitting between them. This CDR3 region has 15 residues. The CDR3 sequence: CASSPFRATNEKLFF. The CDR3 DNA reads TGTGCCAGCAGCCCATTCAGGGCAACTAATGAAAAACTGTTTTTT. Based on the CDR3 plus reference TRBV7-9 and TRBJ1-4, the full variable domain is DTGVSQNPRHKITKRGQNVTFRCDPISEHNRLYWYRQTLGQGPEFLTYFQNEAQLEKSRLLSDRFSAERPKGSFSTLEIQRTEQGDSAMYLCASSPFRATNEKLFFGSGTQLSVL.

The chain joins TRBV18 to TRBJ1-1; tentatively, D is TRBD1 (6 bases). In germline, CDR1 is KGHSH, CDR2 LQKENI. Trimming took off 4 bases at V and 1 base at J, with 13 bases between the two ends. The CDR3 spans 15 residues. The CDR3 spells CASSLYDRPNTEAFF. The CDR3 coding sequence is TGTGCCAGCTCACTGTACGACAGGCCGAACACTGAAGCTTTCTTT.

The gene calls are TRBV18 and TRBJ2-7; D may be TRBD1 (6 bases). The CDR3 contains 15 residues. CDR1 is KGHSH and CDR2 is LQKENI in the germline V gene. Trimming shortened V by 3 bases and J by 9 bases, and 21 bases separated the two germline ends. CDR3 DNA sequence: TGTGCCAGCTCACCGAGCTTGGGGGCAGGAAAACTGCAGTACTTC. Amino acid sequence: CASSPSLGAGKLQYF.

The gene calls are TRBV5-1 and TRBJ1-2; 8 bases are a match to TRBD1. The CDR3 length is 15 residues. Germline V gene sequence: CDR1 SGHRS, CDR2 YFSETQ. The junction had 6 bases not matched to a gene; V was cut back by 4 bases and J by 1 base. The CDR3, as DNA: TGCGCCAGCAGCAATGGACAGGGTTTTAACTATGGCTACACCTTC. Translating it yields CASSNGQGFNYGYTF.

This clone was counted a few times. The rearrangement joins TRBV6-4 to TRBJ1-6, with a possible D match to TRBD1 (6 bases). The CDR3 covers 13 residues. Trimming removed 3 bases from V and 7 bases from J, with 7 bases in between. The V gene's germline CDR1 is MRHNA and CDR2 SNTAGT. CDR3 coding DNA: TGTGCCAGCAGTGAGAGGGGGAATTCACCCCTCCACTTT. This encodes CASSERGNSPLHF.

V and J are TRBV6-5 and TRBJ2-2; D may be TRBD1 (6 bases). The CDR3 length is 15 residues. The ends were cut back, 6 bases at V and 9 bases at J, with 20 bases in the middle. The germline V gene has CDR1 MNHEY and CDR2 SVGAGI. The CDR3 spells CASSGLGAGDRELFF. The CDR3 DNA follows: TGTGCCAGCAGCGGTCTGGGGGCCGGGGACAGGGAGCTGTTTTTT.

The V call is TRBV12-5, the J call TRBJ2-1; the match to TRBD1 covers 7 bases. The junction had 5 bases not matched to a gene; V was cut back by 7 bases and J by 5 bases. Germline V gives CDR1 LGHNT, CDR2 FRNRAP. The CDR3 runs 13 residues. The CDR3 bases are TGTGCTAGTGACTGGGACAGCCACAATGAGCAGTTCTTC. This gives the protein CASDWDSHNEQFF.

The rearrangement links TRBV10-3 to TRBJ1-5; TRBD1 is a possible D gene (5 bases). The CDR3 extends over 16 amino acids. The ends were cut back, 6 bases at V and 3 bases at J, with 18 bases in the middle. CDR1 and CDR2 (germline): ENHRY, SYGVKD. The CDR3 coding sequence is TGTGCCATCAGCCCCCATGGGGGATATCCCAATCAGCCCCAGCATTTT. Its protein is CAISPHGGYPNQPQHF.

The V and J genes are TRBV9 and TRBJ1-5; D gene unclear. The CDR3 is 15 amino acids. The ends were cut back, 0 bases at V and 0 bases at J, with 7 bases in the middle. In germline, CDR1 is SGDLS, CDR2 YYNGEE. The CDR3 here is CASSVDGYSNQPQHF. The CDR3 DNA reads TGTGCCAGCAGCGTAGATGGATATAGCAATCAGCCCCAGCATTTT.

V is TRBV23-1 and J is TRBJ2-7; 10 bases match TRBD1. TRBV23-1 is filed as an ORF, its function uncertain. After removal of 5 bases from V and 5 bases from J, the junction contained 18 bases not matched to a gene. There are 18 residues in the CDR3. The CDR3 here is CASSRQGAIRKGLDEQYF. CDR3 DNA: TGCGCCAGCAGTAGACAGGGGGCGATTAGAAAAGGTCTCGACGAGCAGTACTTC.

This clone is labeled medium-sized. The rearrangement links TRBV19 to TRBJ1-1, with 9 bases identical to TRBD1. The CDR3 covers 13 residues. Germline CDR1 is LNHDA and CDR2 is SQIVND (reference sequence). V lost 3 bases, J lost 8 bases, and 4 bases stayed unmatched. The CDR3 sequence is CASSITGTGEAFF. CDR3 nucleotides: TGTGCCAGTAGTATCACGGGGACAGGGGAAGCTTTCTTT.

This chain links TRBV5-1 with TRBJ2-3, with a possible D match to TRBD1 (5 bases). Germline CDR1 SGHRS, CDR2 YFSETQ. The CDR3 consists of 14 residues. V gave up 2 bases and J gave up 1 base, with 8 bases separating them. For the CDR3, the DNA is TGCGCCAGCAGCTTCGACAGAGGCACAGATACGCAGTATTTT. Amino acids: CASSFDRGTDTQYF.

V is TRBV5-5 and J is TRBJ1-1, with D hard to call. Germline V CDR1 and CDR2: SGHKS, YYEKEE (reference sequence). The CDR3 has 13 residues. V lost 2 bases, J lost 8 bases, and 13 bases lay in between. CDR3 nucleotide sequence: TGTGCCAGCAGCTTAGGACTTGCTGGGGAAGCTTTCTTT. This codes for CASSLGLAGEAFF.

The rearrangement joins TRBV10-2 to TRBJ1-6; 7 bases agree with TRBD1. This CDR3 spans 15 amino acids. Per the germline V gene, CDR1 is WSHSY and CDR2 is SAAADI. The V and J ends lost 2 bases and 7 bases, in that order; junction bases with no gene match: 5. The CDR3 is CASSEAGGRNSPLHF. CDR3 coding DNA: TGCGCCAGCAGTGAGGCAGGGGGAAGGAATTCACCCCTCCACTTT.

V gene TRBV7-6 combines with J gene TRBJ2-5; D is unclear. This CDR3 has 15 residues. Germline V gene sequence: CDR1 SGHVS, CDR2 FNYEAQ. Trimming removed 1 base at V and 2 bases at J, with 11 bases between. CDR3 region: CASSLVYGPQETQYF. The CDR3, as DNA: TGTGCCAGCAGCTTAGTGTACGGCCCTCAAGAGACCCAGTACTTC.

About this clone: This sample includes further DNA sequences coding for the same CDR3. The J gene is TRBJ1-5, the V gene TRBV30; no clear D gene. CDR1 is GTSNPN, CDR2 SVGIG, per germline (reference sequence). CDR3 length: 13 residues. V was cut by 2 bases and J by 0 bases, with 5 bases left in between. CDR3 in DNA: TGTGCCTGGAGTAGGGATAGCAATCAGCCCCAGCATTTT. As protein: CAWSRDSNQPQHF.

V usage is TRBV5-6 and J usage is TRBJ1-1, with a weak D call TRBD1 (5 bases). Germline V CDR1 and CDR2: SGHDT, YYEEEE. Trimming removed 0 bases at V and 14 bases at J, with 14 bases between. The CDR3 spans 12 residues. CDR3 sequence reads: CASSLAEGPLFF. The DNA of the CDR3 is TGTGCCAGCAGCTTGGCCGAGGGACCGCTGTTCTTT.

DNA for the CDR3: TGTGCCAGCAGCTTACAAGAGACCCAGTACTTC. Amino acids: CASSLQETQYF. The chain employs TRBV11-1 and TRBJ2-5; D is undetermined. Trimming left V 2 bases short and J 2 bases short, with 0 bases between. The CDR3 is 11 residues long. The germline CDR1 and CDR2 sequences are SGHAT and FQDESV (reference sequence).

This chain's CDR3 is CASRKYTGDYGYTF. In DNA, the CDR3 is TGTGCCAGCAGAAAGTATACAGGGGACTATGGCTACACCTTC. The gene calls are TRBV28 and TRBJ1-2; 7 bases match TRBD1. Germline assignment: CDR1 MDHEN and CDR2 SYDVKM. V shed 6 bases, J shed 3 bases, and the junction held 7 bases outside the gene matches. The CDR3 is made up of 14 amino acids.